Described below is a single TCR beta chain sequence and its context. Its cognate antigen is unknown. The data were obtained in a study of cytomegalovirus exposure and HLA in healthy donors. Findings and limits, study-wide: Presence/absence comparisons presumed near-even sequencing depth among donors.

V lost 5 bases to trimming and J lost 10 bases, with 14 bases between them. The CDR3 totals 13 residues. CDR1 and CDR2 from the germline V gene are LNHDA and SQIVND (reference sequence). PCR used 60 Vbeta primers and 13 Jbeta primers. The assay was immunoSEQ multiplex PCR, and TCRdb's table has in-frame clones only and misses some. The sample yields some 98,000 clones, approximately 71% seen once. V and J are TRBV19 and TRBJ1-4; possibly TRBD1 for D (6 bases). The specimen was PBMCs. This TCR derives from a female donor in good health and CMV-seronegative. CDR3 DNA: TGTGCCAGTAGTTATACAGGGAACGGAAAACTGTTTTTT. This codes for CASSYTGNGKLFF.